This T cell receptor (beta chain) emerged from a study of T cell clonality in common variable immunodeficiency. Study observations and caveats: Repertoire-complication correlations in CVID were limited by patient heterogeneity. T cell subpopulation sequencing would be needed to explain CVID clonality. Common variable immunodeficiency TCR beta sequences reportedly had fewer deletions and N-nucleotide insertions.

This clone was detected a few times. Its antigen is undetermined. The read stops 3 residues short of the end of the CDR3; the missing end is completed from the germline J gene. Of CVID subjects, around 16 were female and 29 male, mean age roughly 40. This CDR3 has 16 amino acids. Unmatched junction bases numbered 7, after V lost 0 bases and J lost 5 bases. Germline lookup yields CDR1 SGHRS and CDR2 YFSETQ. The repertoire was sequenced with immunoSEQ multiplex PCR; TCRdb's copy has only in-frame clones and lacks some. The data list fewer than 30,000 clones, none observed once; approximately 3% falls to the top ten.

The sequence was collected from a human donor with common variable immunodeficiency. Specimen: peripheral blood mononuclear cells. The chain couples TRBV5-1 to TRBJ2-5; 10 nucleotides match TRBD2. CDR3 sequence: CASSLAASGSRETQYF. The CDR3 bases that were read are TGCGCCAGCAGCTTGGCGGCTAGCGGGAGTCGGGAGACC.